The 21 T cell receptor beta chains reported below all come from one sample, sequenced in a study of post-analysis software for immune sequencing data. Study-wide results and limits: Elevated frequency relative to controls characterized four or five TRBV segments in patients, TRBV5-6, TRBV5-1 and TRBV20-1 among them.

The TCR beta cDNA libraries contained unique molecular identifiers. TCRdb called the PCR reads again in MiXCR, with one record for every CDR3 protein. The sample gives about 800,000 distinct CDR3 sequences, less than 35% of which show up once; around 0.55% is in the top ten. No antigen has been identified for these receptors. What was sequenced was blood. The receptor set was obtained from a girl aged 5-17 years with multiple sclerosis.

In this sample, this clonotype turned up a few times. The V call is TRBV6-2 or TRBV6-3, the J call TRBJ2-1; 7 nucleotides match TRBD1. Trimming at V came to 2 bases and at J to 8 bases, leaving 12 bases not matched to a gene. Per germline, CDR1 MNHEY and CDR2 SVGEGT. The CDR3 runs 16 residues. DNA for the CDR3: TGTGCCAGCAGTTACCACAGGGGATCCGAGGCCGATGAGCAGTTCTTC. Translating it yields CASSYHRGSEADEQFF.

This clonotype appeared a few times. J is TRBJ2-1 and V is TRBV7-2; D unresolved. Germline CDR1 is SGHTA and CDR2 is FQGNSA. Trimming shortened V by 0 bases and J by 6 bases, and 6 bases separated the two germline ends. The CDR3 contains 13 residues. The CDR3 here is CASSLARSNEQFF. For the CDR3, the DNA is TGTGCCAGCAGCTTAGCGCGTTCCAATGAGCAGTTCTTC.

The chain combines TRBV12-3 or TRBV12-4 with TRBJ1-1; 8 bases are shared with TRBD1. Trimming removed 5 bases from V and 1 base from J; junction bases left unmatched: 6. This CDR3 is built from 15 residues. The CDR3 sequence: CASSPPGTGNTEAFF. CDR3 sequence (DNA): TGTGCCAGCAGTCCCCCTGGGACAGGGAACACTGAAGCTTTCTTT.

This clonotype turned up a few times. The rearrangement links TRBV12-3 or TRBV12-4 to TRBJ2-7, with D possibly being TRBD2 (5 bases). The V gene lost 3 bases and the J gene lost 3 bases, with 24 bases spanning the gap. This CDR3 has 18 residues. In DNA, the CDR3 is TGTGCCAGCAGTTTGGTTTTCCCAATTCCCGGGGATGTCTACGAGCAGTACTTC. Amino acid sequence: CASSLVFPIPGDVYEQYF.

This clonotype has more than one count but fewer than ten. The DNA of the CDR3 is TGTGCCAGCAGCGTCCCGGGAGTCGAGACCCAGTACTTC. It translates to CASSVPGVETQYF. The rearrangement joins TRBV9 to TRBJ2-5; tentatively, D is TRBD2 (6 bases). In germline, CDR1 is SGDLS, CDR2 YYNGEE. The CDR3 contains 13 residues. The V gene lost 2 bases and the J gene lost 5 bases, with 10 bases spanning the gap.

Only a few counts were recorded for this clonotype. The chain links TRBV20-1 to TRBJ2-7, with a possible D match to TRBD1 (6 bases). V dropped 2 bases and J dropped 0 bases, with 14 bases sitting between them. CDR1 and CDR2 (germline): DFQATT, SNEGSKA (reference sequence). The CDR3 totals 15 residues. CDR3 region: CSARPGQRLSYEQYF. The CDR3 region has the DNA TGCAGTGCTAGACCCGGACAGAGACTCTCCTACGAGCAGTACTTC.

There are a few counts of this clonotype. This chain uses TRBV5-1 with TRBJ1-2; 8 positions agree with TRBD1. The CDR3 sequence is 15 residues long. CDR1 SGHRS and CDR2 YFSETQ come from the germline V gene. With 4 bases clipped from V and 13 bases from J, the junction kept 18 bases outside the gene matches. This CDR3 reads CASSAPGQEGPRGTF. CDR3 nucleotide sequence: TGCGCCAGCAGCGCCCCGGGACAGGAGGGCCCCCGGGGCACCTTC.

In regard to this clonotype: One end of the junction varies from germline; a read error may be responsible. This chain uses TRBV4-3 with TRBJ1-1; no reliable D call. The CDR3 runs to 14 residues. Germline values: CDR1 LGHNA, CDR2 YSLEER. CDR3 in DNA: TGCGCCAGCAGCCCCACGGGCGGGAACATTGAAGCTTTCTTT. Its translation is CASSPTGGNIEAFF.

DNA of the CDR3: TGCGCCAGCAGCTTGGGAGGACTAGCGGGGGGGTACAATGAGCAGTTCTTC. Amino acid sequence: CASSLGGLAGGYNEQFF. The rearrangement joins TRBV5-1 to TRBJ2-1; TRBD2 matches 15 bases. Germline-derived CDR1 and CDR2 are SGHRS and YFSETQ. J gave up 4 bases and V 0 bases, and 2 bases lay outside the gene matches. The CDR3 spans 17 residues.

The chain has TRBV6-5 and TRBJ2-7, with D perhaps TRBD1 or TRBD2 (5 bases each). The germline V and J ends were trimmed by 4 bases and 6 bases, with 16 bases remaining between them. CDR1 is MNHEY, CDR2 SVGAGI, per germline. The CDR3 consists of 14 residues. The CDR3 here is CASSSGAGSGEQYF. CDR3 nucleotides: TGTGCCAGCAGTTCCGGGGCGGGTTCTGGCGAGCAGTACTTC.

This clonotype showed up just a few times. Here the CDR3 reads CASSFVISGDTQYF. CDR3 DNA: TGTGCCAGCAGCTTCGTTATAAGTGGAGATACGCAGTATTTT. The V gene is TRBV7-9, the J gene TRBJ2-3, with unresolved D. Germline V gene sequence: CDR1 SEHNR, CDR2 FQNEAQ (reference sequence). The CDR3 totals 14 residues. Trimming stripped 3 bases from V and 5 bases from J, with 12 bases between.

This clonotype was observed at least ten times. The chain combines TRBV12-3 or TRBV12-4 with TRBJ2-3, with unresolved D. The germline V and J ends were trimmed by 1 base and 2 bases, with 7 bases remaining between them. The CDR3 spans 14 residues. CDR3 amino acids: CASSLGYFTDTQYF. The DNA for the CDR3 is TGTGCCAGCAGTTTAGGTTACTTCACAGATACGCAGTATTTT.

At least ten counts were recorded for this clonotype. The chain employs TRBV7-2 and TRBJ2-4, with a tentative D call TRBD2 (6 bases). Germline V lookup: CDR1 SGHTA, CDR2 FQGNSA. The CDR3 extends over 18 amino acids. V dropped 3 bases and J dropped 6 bases, with 24 bases sitting between them. The CDR3 is CASSFWGRGTERVNIQYF. CDR3 nucleotide sequence: TGTGCCAGCAGCTTCTGGGGACGGGGTACGGAGCGGGTAAACATTCAGTACTTC.

The chain combines TRBV9 with TRBJ2-1, with TRBD1 matching 8 bases. The CDR3 runs 16 residues. The germline gives CDR1 SGDLS, CDR2 YYNGEE. V was pared by 3 bases and J by 4 bases, with 9 bases of the junction left unmatched. CDR3 in amino acids: CASSEKDRVPYNEQFF. The CDR3 nucleotides are TGTGCCAGCAGCGAAAAGGACAGGGTGCCTTACAATGAGCAGTTCTTC.

The rearrangement uses TRBV5-1 and TRBJ2-5; maybe TRBD2 (5 bases). CDR1 and CDR2 from the germline V gene are SGHRS and YFSETQ. CDR3 length: 14 residues. The V gene lost 2 bases and the J gene lost 5 bases, with 13 bases spanning the gap. The CDR3 bases are TGCGCCAGCAGCTTTCCGGGGTATGAGGAGACCCAGTACTTC. Its protein product is CASSFPGYEETQYF.

This clonotype was observed a handful of times. This chain uses TRBV28 with TRBJ1-6; D is ambiguous. CDR1 and CDR2 from the germline V gene are MDHEN and SYDVKM. The V end was cut by 6 bases, the J end by 12 bases, with 21 bases between. This CDR3 region has 15 residues. CDR3 amino acids: CASSTPYDPHRPLHF. In DNA form, the CDR3 reads TGTGCCAGCAGCACACCCTACGATCCCCATCGACCCCTCCACTTT.

This sequence joins TRBV12-3 or TRBV12-4 and TRBJ2-1; TRBD2 matches 8 bases. The CDR3 contains 15 residues. The junction had 14 bases not matched to a gene; V was cut back by 5 bases and J by 11 bases. The CDR3, as DNA: TGTGCCAGCAGTGTCCGCAGCGGGAGAGCCGATCAGCAGTTCTTC. Protein: CASSVRSGRADQQFF.

This chain connects TRBV20-1 to TRBJ1-5; TRBD1 matches at 9 bases. Trimming took 6 bases from V and 6 from J; bases not matched to a gene: 12. Germline V gives CDR1 DFQATT, CDR2 SNEGSKA (reference sequence). The CDR3 is made up of 15 amino acids. In DNA form, the CDR3 reads TGCAGTGCCCCAGCGCCGGGACAGGGATTTCAGCCCCAGCATTTT. Its protein product is CSAPAPGQGFQPQHF.

The DNA of the CDR3 is TGTGCCAGCAGCAGACAGGGGAACTCCTACGAGCAGTACTTC. Amino acids: CASSRQGNSYEQYF. The chain uses TRBV7-2 and TRBJ2-7; TRBD1 aligns across 8 bases. CDR1 and CDR2 from the germline V gene are SGHTA and FQGNSA. The V and J ends lost 5 bases and 0 bases, in that order; junction bases with no gene match: 3. The CDR3 length is 14 residues.

This clonotype was seen at least ten times. The gene calls are TRBV6-5 and TRBJ2-5; no definite D call. The CDR3 sequence is 12 residues long. Between the trimmed V and J ends, which lost 5 bases and 5 bases, there was a span of 9 bases. Germline CDR1 is MNHEY and CDR2 is SVGAGI. CDR3 amino acids: CASSQASETQYF. CDR3 DNA: TGTGCCAGCAGTCAAGCGTCGGAGACCCAGTACTTC.

The V call is TRBV29-1, the J call TRBJ2-1; no definite D call. V was cut by 5 bases and J by 1 base, with 9 bases left in between. This CDR3 has 13 amino acids. Germline assignment: CDR1 SQVTM and CDR2 ANQGSEA. CDR3 coding DNA: TGCAGCGTTCGGTCTCGGTCCTACAATGAGCAGTTCTTC. It codes for CSVRSRSYNEQFF.